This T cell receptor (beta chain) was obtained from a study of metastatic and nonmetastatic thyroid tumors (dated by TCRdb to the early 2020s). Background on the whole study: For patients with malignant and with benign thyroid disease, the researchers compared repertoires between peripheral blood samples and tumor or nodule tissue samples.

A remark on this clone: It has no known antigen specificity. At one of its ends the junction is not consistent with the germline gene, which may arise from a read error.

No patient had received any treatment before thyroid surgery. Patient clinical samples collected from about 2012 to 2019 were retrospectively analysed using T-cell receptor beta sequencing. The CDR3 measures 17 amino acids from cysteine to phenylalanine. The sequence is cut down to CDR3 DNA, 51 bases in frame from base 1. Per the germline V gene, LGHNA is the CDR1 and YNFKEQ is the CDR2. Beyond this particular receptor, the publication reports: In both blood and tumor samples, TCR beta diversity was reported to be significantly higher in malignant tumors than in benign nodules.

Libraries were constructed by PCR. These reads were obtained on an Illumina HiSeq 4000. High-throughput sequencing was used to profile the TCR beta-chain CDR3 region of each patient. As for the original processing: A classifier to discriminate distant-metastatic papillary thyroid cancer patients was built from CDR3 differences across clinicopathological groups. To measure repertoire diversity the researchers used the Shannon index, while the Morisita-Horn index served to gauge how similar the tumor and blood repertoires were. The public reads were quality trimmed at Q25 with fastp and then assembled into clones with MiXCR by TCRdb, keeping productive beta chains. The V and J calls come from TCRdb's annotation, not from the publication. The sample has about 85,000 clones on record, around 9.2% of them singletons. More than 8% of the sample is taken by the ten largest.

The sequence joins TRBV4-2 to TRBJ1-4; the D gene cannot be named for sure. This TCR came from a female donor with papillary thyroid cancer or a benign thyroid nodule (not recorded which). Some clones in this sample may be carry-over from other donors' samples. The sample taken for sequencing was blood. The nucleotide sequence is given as TGTGCCAGCAGCCAAGATGAAGGCCGGGCAACTAATGAAAAACTATTTTTT. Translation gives CASSQDEGRATNEKLFF.